The 26 T cell receptor beta chains below were found in one sample sequenced in a study of long-term antiretroviral therapy in people with HIV. Sequencing used immunoSEQ v3.0 at survey level. TCRdb keeps only in-frame clones here, not all; method: immunoSEQ multiplex PCR. Of 35,000 to 40,000 clones in the sample, around four fifths were seen once. Sequencing was performed on unsorted PBMCs, taken 0.3 years after starting antiretroviral therapy. The receptors were gathered from a man between 18 and 35 years old with HIV.

This chain connects TRBV9 to TRBJ2-5; D might be TRBD2 (5 bases). The length of the CDR3 is 14 residues. V lost 0 bases and J lost 8, with 14 bases in between. Germline CDR1 SGDLS, CDR2 YYNGEE. CDR3 nucleotides: TGTGCCAGCAGCGTAGCCAGCGGTACACGAACCCAGTACTTC. It is translated as CASSVASGTRTQYF.

The rearrangement joins TRBV2 to TRBJ1-1; D possibly corresponds to TRBD1 (5 bases). Trimming removed 8 bases at V and 0 bases at J, with 10 bases between. CDR1 is SNHLY, CDR2 FYNNEI, per germline. The CDR3 loop spans 13 amino acids. CDR3 coding DNA: TGTGCCAGCGCCAGGGCCATGAACACTGAAGCTTTCTTT. As protein: CASARAMNTEAFF.

Worth noting for this clone: In the same sample, other DNA sequences code for this CDR3. The chain joins TRBV10-3 to TRBJ2-3, with TRBD2 matching over 9 bases. The CDR3 loop spans 16 amino acids. In germline, CDR1 is ENHRY, CDR2 SYGVKD. The V gene end was trimmed by 2 bases and the J gene end by 2 bases; junction bases not matched to a gene: 5. This CDR3 reads CAISEGSGGPTDTQYF. CDR3 bases: TGTGCCATCAGTGAGGGGAGCGGGGGGCCCACAGATACGCAGTATTTT.

The sample holds a few counts of this clone. This sequence joins TRBV11-2 and TRBJ2-7, with D perhaps matching TRBD2 (5 bases). The V and J ends lost 3 bases and 3 bases respectively, with 6 bases between them. Looked up from germline, CDR1 is SGHAT and CDR2 is FQNNGV. This CDR3 has 12 residues. Here the CDR3 DNA reads TGTGCCAGCAGCTTCGAGGGCTACGAGCAGTACTTC. It is translated as CASSFEGYEQYF.

The gene calls are TRBV27 and TRBJ1-2, with D possibly matching TRBD1 (5 bases). Per the germline V gene, CDR1 is MNHEY and CDR2 is SMNVEV (reference sequence). Trimming removed 2 bases at V and 7 bases at J, with 14 bases between. The CDR3 runs 14 residues. Written as DNA, the CDR3 is TGTGCCAGCAGTTTAAGGTCGGTGGGGGGTGGCTACACCTTC. Amino acids: CASSLRSVGGGYTF.

The chain recombines TRBV5-6 with TRBJ1-5, with D tentatively TRBD1 (5 bases). Trimming removed 0 bases from V and 6 bases from J, with 13 bases in between. Germline CDR1 and CDR2: SGHDT and YYEEEE. The CDR3 runs to 15 residues. In DNA, the CDR3 is TGTGCCAGCAGCTTGGGCGCAGGGTTCCGTCAGCCCCAGCATTTT. Protein product: CASSLGAGFRQPQHF.

This chain uses TRBV11-2 with TRBJ2-1; 9 nucleotides agree with TRBD1. The CDR3 spans 16 residues. Germline CDR1 SGHAT, CDR2 FQNNGV. The junction had 2 bases not matched to a gene; V was cut back by 2 bases and J by 0 bases. In DNA, the CDR3 is TGTGCCAGCAGCTTATTGGGACAGGGCTCCTACAATGAGCAGTTCTTC. As protein: CASSLLGQGSYNEQFF.

The chain recombines TRBV4-1 with TRBJ2-3, with 7 bases that match TRBD2. The germline V gene has CDR1 MGHRA and CDR2 YSYEKL. CDR3 length equals 14 residues. V shed 4 bases and J 1 base; nucleotides not matched to a gene: 2. The CDR3 nucleotides are TGCGCCAGCAGCCGTACTAGCGGCACAGATACGCAGTATTTT. Encoded protein: CASSRTSGTDTQYF.

The chain uses TRBV1 and TRBJ2-1; TRBD2, the D gene given by the table, was not confirmed from the DNA. TRBV1 is tagged as a pseudogene. CDR3 length: 21 amino acids. The CDR3 loop is CTSSWVSPGLAGPQDDNEQFF. The CDR3 coding sequence is TGCACCAGCAGTTGGGTTAGCCCCGGACTAGCGGGGCCCCAAGACGACAATGAGCAGTTCTTC.

This chain joins TRBV7-6 and TRBJ2-7; 8 bases match TRBD2. The V segment lost 3 bases and the J segment 3 bases; nucleotides outside the gene matches: 10. Looked up from germline, CDR1 is SGHVS and CDR2 is FNYEAQ. This CDR3 region has 16 residues. The CDR3 coding sequence is TGTGCCAGCAGCTTTCAAGCGGGAGCCACTAGCTACGAGCAGTACTTC. Translating gives CASSFQAGATSYEQYF.

J is TRBJ1-4 and V is TRBV9; D gene unclear. Germline CDR1 is SGDLS and CDR2 is YYNGEE. V was trimmed by 2 bases and J by 4 bases, leaving 6 bases between them. The CDR3 contains 13 residues. The CDR3 here is CASSVGFNEKLFF. The CDR3 region has the DNA TGTGCCAGCAGCGTGGGCTTTAATGAAAAACTGTTTTTT. Full variable domain (rest looked up from reference TRBV9 and TRBJ1-4): DSGVTQTPKHLITATGQRVTLRCSPRSGDLSVYWYQQSLDQGLQFLIQYYNGEERAKGNILERFSAQQFPDLHSELNLSSLELGDSALYFCASSVGFNEKLFFGSGTQLSVL.

CDR3 DNA: TGTGCCAGCTCACCAATAGGATCTACGGGAGAGACCCAGTACTTC. Translated, it gives CASSPIGSTGETQYF. The genes are TRBV18 and TRBJ2-5; D unresolved. Looked up from germline, CDR1 is KGHSH and CDR2 is LQKENI. The CDR3 has 15 amino acids. V dropped 2 bases and J dropped 4 bases, with 14 bases sitting between them.

This clone has just a few counts. This chain connects TRBV4-1 to TRBJ1-6; D is perhaps TRBD1 (5 bases). Germline-derived CDR1 and CDR2 are MGHRA and YSYEKL. The CDR3 has 15 amino acids. V lost 6 bases to trimming and J lost 6 bases, with 15 bases between them. The CDR3 is CASRGVGGGNSPLHF. The CDR3 nucleotides are TGCGCCAGCAGGGGTGTTGGGGGTGGTAATTCACCCCTCCACTTT.

This chain connects TRBV5-8 to TRBJ1-5; D possibly corresponds to TRBD1 (5 bases). Trimming took 0 bases from V and 1 from J, leaving 14 bases between them. Germline assignment: CDR1 SGHTS and CDR2 YDEGEE. This CDR3 is built from 17 residues. CDR3 sequence reads: CASSLVGGIGSNQPQHF. CDR3 nucleotides: TGTGCCAGCAGCTTGGTGGGGGGTATCGGGAGCAATCAGCCCCAGCATTTT.

The chain couples TRBV28 to TRBJ1-1; 8 bases are shared with TRBD1. Per the germline V gene, CDR1 is MDHEN and CDR2 is SYDVKM. After removal of 5 bases from V and 0 bases from J, the junction contained 5 bases not matched to a gene. The CDR3 totals 15 residues. The CDR3 reads CASSQWDRLNTEAFF. CDR3 DNA sequence: TGTGCCAGCAGTCAATGGGACAGGTTGAACACTGAAGCTTTCTTT.

The table lists this clone with a count of one. This chain connects TRBV9 to TRBJ1-2; D call uncertain. CDR1 SGDLS and CDR2 YYNGEE come from the germline V gene. The CDR3 loop spans 14 amino acids. Deletions cut 0 bases from V and 2 bases from J, with 8 bases between. For the CDR3, the DNA is TGTGCCAGCAGCGTAGAGGTCGGAAACTATGGCTACACCTTC. This encodes CASSVEVGNYGYTF. The variable domain in full, with the rest retrieved from reference TRBV9 and TRBJ1-2, is DSGVTQTPKHLITATGQRVTLRCSPRSGDLSVYWYQQSLDQGLQFLIQYYNGEERAKGNILERFSAQQFPDLHSELNLSSLELGDSALYFCASSVEVGNYGYTFGSGTRLTVV.

The chain carries TRBV29-1 and TRBJ2-5; a weak D match, TRBD2 (6 bases). Germline values: CDR1 SQVTM, CDR2 ANQGSEA. The CDR3 spans 12 residues. The V end lost 5 bases, the J end lost 5 bases, and 12 bases lay between the germline ends. Here the CDR3 reads CSVSGRGETQYF. CDR3 coding DNA: TGCAGCGTTAGCGGGCGAGGGGAGACCCAGTACTTC. Together with reference TRBV29-1 and TRBJ2-5, the CDR3 gives the full variable domain: SAVISQKPSRDICQRGTSLTIQCQVDSQVTMMFWYRQQPGQSLTLIATANQGSEATYESGFVIDKFPISRPNLTFSTLTVSNMSPEDSSIYLCSVSGRGETQYFGPGTRLLVL.

This sequence joins TRBV19 and TRBJ2-7, with 12 bases fitting TRBD1. CDR3 length equals 16 residues. Germline loops: CDR1 LNHDA, CDR2 SQIVND (reference sequence). Trimming cost V 5 bases and J 4 bases; bases outside gene matches: 9. CDR3 nucleotides: TGTGCCAGTAGTCGGATTGAGGGACAGGGGGCGTACGAGCAGTACTTC. This encodes CASSRIEGQGAYEQYF.

This chain links TRBV30 with TRBJ2-3; a possible D gene is TRBD2 (6 bases). Germline CDR1 is GTSNPN and CDR2 is SVGIG (reference sequence). V lost 4 bases to trimming and J lost 4 bases, with 15 bases between them. This CDR3 comprises 14 residues. The CDR3 spells CAWTSSASPDTQYF. The CDR3 coding sequence is TGTGCCTGGACCTCTAGCGCCTCCCCAGATACGCAGTATTTT. Looking up the rest from reference TRBV30 and TRBJ2-3 gives the full variable domain: SQTIHQWPATLVQPVGSPLSLECTVEGTSNPNLYWYRQAAGRGLQLLFYSVGIGQISSEVPQNLSASRPQDRQFILSSKKLLLSDSGFYLCAWTSSASPDTQYFGPGTRLTVL.

J is TRBJ2-5 and V is TRBV30; no firm D call. V lost 8 bases and J lost 2, with 15 bases in between. The CDR3 has 13 residues. Germline CDR1 reads GTSNPN; CDR2 reads SVGIG (reference sequence). The DNA of the CDR3 is TGTGCCCTGGATCAGTTAATTCAAGAGACCCAGTACTTC. Translated: CALDQLIQETQYF.

The chain links TRBV28 to TRBJ1-2; TRBD1 matches at 7 bases. V shed 4 bases and J 6 bases; nucleotides not matched to a gene: 8. This CDR3 has 14 residues. The germline gives CDR1 MDHEN, CDR2 SYDVKM. CDR3 protein: CASSWTGGTDGYTF. CDR3 sequence (DNA): TGTGCCAGCAGTTGGACAGGAGGAACGGATGGCTACACCTTC.

The chain recombines TRBV18 with TRBJ1-5, with TRBD1 identical over 11 bases. The junction had 7 bases not matched to a gene; V was cut back by 3 bases and J by 6 bases. This CDR3 spans 16 amino acids. Looked up from germline, CDR1 is KGHSH and CDR2 is LQKENI. Here the CDR3 reads CASSPVRTGGFQPQHF. In nucleotides, the CDR3 is TGTGCCAGCTCACCGGTCAGGACAGGGGGCTTTCAGCCCCAGCATTTT.

V and J are TRBV4-1 and TRBJ2-7, with 11 nucleotides matching TRBD2. J gave up 7 bases and V 1 base, and 9 bases lay outside the gene matches. Per the germline V gene, CDR1 is MGHRA and CDR2 is YSYEKL. The CDR3 covers 16 residues. In DNA, the CDR3 is TGCGCCAGCAGCCAAGGGGGGCTAGCGGGGGGATCGGAGCAGTACTTC. Its translation: CASSQGGLAGGSEQYF.

This clone was picked up one time. The V call is TRBV6-1, the J call TRBJ2-7; 8 nucleotides line up with TRBD1. V dropped 3 bases and J dropped 4; count of bases not matched to a gene: 8. The CDR3 loop spans 15 amino acids. Germline loops: CDR1 MNHNS, CDR2 SASEGT. CDR3 residues: CASSEGQGAFYEQYF. The CDR3, as DNA: TGTGCCAGCAGTGAGGGGCAGGGGGCGTTTTACGAGCAGTACTTC.

The chain has TRBV11-2 and TRBJ1-1; TRBD1 agrees at 7 bases. J gave up 3 bases and V 6 bases, and 16 bases lay outside the gene matches. The germline V gene has CDR1 SGHAT and CDR2 FQNNGV. This CDR3 region has 17 residues. The CDR3 DNA sequence: TGTGCCAGCAGTTACATAGACGACAGGGTTTCGGACACTGAAGCTTTCTTT. Its translation is CASSYIDDRVSDTEAFF.

This chain links TRBV25-1 with TRBJ1-2; a weak D match, TRBD1 (5 bases). This CDR3 has 13 amino acids. The germline gives CDR1 MGHDK, CDR2 SYGVNS. The ends were cut back, 5 bases at V and 8 bases at J, with 15 bases in the middle. The CDR3 protein is CASSLRGAGGYTF. For the CDR3, the DNA is TGTGCCAGCAGTCTGAGGGGCGCGGGGGGCTACACCTTC.